This entry lists 12 T cell receptor beta chains sequenced from one sample in a study of blood T cell repertoires in COVID-19. Sequencing used immunoSEQ multiplex PCR; TCRdb keeps in-frame clones, though not all of them. The repertoire consists of 60,000 or so clones, with about 85% occurring once and the leading ten covering 10% to 15%. Sequencing was performed on peripheral blood. Receptor source: a woman aged 80 or older with acute or convalescent COVID-19.

This clone has a single count. This chain links TRBV19 with TRBJ1-4, with TRBD1 matching over 10 bases. In germline, CDR1 is LNHDA, CDR2 SQIVND (reference sequence). V was pared by 5 bases and J by 5 bases, with 5 bases of the junction left unmatched. The CDR3 has 15 residues. Here the CDR3 reads CASSPRQGANEKLFF. The CDR3 DNA follows: TGTGCCAGTAGTCCCCGACAGGGGGCAAATGAAAAACTGTTTTTT.

The chain employs TRBV5-5 and TRBJ1-6, with a tentative D call TRBD1 (6 bases). Between the trimmed V and J ends, which lost 5 bases and 0 bases, there was a span of 12 bases. The germline CDR1 and CDR2 sequences are SGHKS and YYEKEE (reference sequence). The CDR3 contains 16 residues. In nucleotides, the CDR3 is TGTGCCAGCAGTATGCCGACAGGCTCCTATAATTCACCCCTCCACTTT. Translating gives CASSMPTGSYNSPLHF.

In DNA form, the CDR3 reads TGTGCCAGCAGCACCACCGGGACAGGACTGCTTAGGGGCAATCAGCCCCAGCATTTT. Protein product: CASSTTGTGLLRGNQPQHF. V is TRBV5-5 and J is TRBJ1-5; 8 bases agree with TRBD1. CDR3 length: 19 amino acids. Germline values: CDR1 SGHKS, CDR2 YYEKEE (reference sequence). The junction had 17 bases not matched to a gene; V was cut back by 4 bases and J by 2 bases. Full variable domain (outside the CDR3, taken from reference TRBV5-5 and TRBJ1-5): DAGVTQSPTHLIKTRGQQVTLRCSPISGHKSVSWYQQVLGQGPQFIFQYYEKEERGRGNFPDRFSARQFPNYSSELNVNALLLGDSALYLCASSTTGTGLLRGNQPQHFGDGTRLSIL.

This chain connects TRBV5-1 to TRBJ2-1; 10 bases match TRBD1. After removal of 5 bases from V and 8 bases from J, the junction contained 7 bases not matched to a gene. Germline loops: CDR1 SGHRS, CDR2 YFSETQ. The CDR3 is made up of 14 amino acids. In DNA, the CDR3 is TGCGCCAGCAGTCGCGGACAGGGGGGCGATGAGCAGTTCTTC. Its protein product is CASSRGQGGDEQFF.

The rearrangement uses TRBV5-4 and TRBJ1-2; possibly TRBD1 for D (5 bases). V lost 1 base, J lost 4 bases, and 11 bases lay in between. Germline CDR1 is SGHNT and CDR2 is YYREEE (reference sequence). The CDR3 consists of 14 residues. DNA of the CDR3: TGTGCCAGCAGCTTGATAGGGGTGGGCTATGGCTACACCTTC. Translation gives CASSLIGVGYGYTF.

About this clone itself: Different DNA sequences within this sample yield the same CDR3. The chain employs TRBV13 and TRBJ2-3, with 8 bases matching TRBD2. CDR3 length: 17 amino acids. The trim removed 0 bases at V and 0 bases at J, leaving 5 bases unmatched. Germline V gene data show CDR1 as PRHDT and CDR2 as FYEKMQ (reference sequence). The CDR3 DNA reads as TGTGCCAGCAGCTTAGGCCTGAGCGGGGGAAGCACAGATACGCAGTATTTT. Translated: CASSLGLSGGSTDTQYF.

This clone was seen once. The rearrangement uses TRBV6-4 and TRBJ2-2; D gene uncertain. The germline gives CDR1 MRHNA, CDR2 SNTAGT. Trimming left V 2 bases short and J 0 bases short, with 4 bases between. This CDR3 is built from 14 residues. The CDR3 reads CASSDVANTGELFF. The CDR3 bases are TGTGCCAGCAGTGACGTCGCGAACACCGGGGAGCTGTTTTTT.

The rearrangement links TRBV24-1 to TRBJ2-2, with 10 bases aligning to TRBD1. Losses at the gene ends were 2 bases for V and 5 bases for J; bases not matched to a gene: 4. Per the germline V gene, CDR1 is KGHDR and CDR2 is SFDVKD. CDR3 size: 16 residues. CDR3 sequence: CATSDSGTGDTGELFF. The CDR3 nucleotides are TGTGCCACCAGTGATTCCGGGACAGGGGATACCGGGGAGCTGTTTTTT.

The V gene is TRBV5-1, the J gene TRBJ1-2; D possibly corresponds to TRBD1 (6 bases). The germline CDR1 and CDR2 sequences are SGHRS and YFSETQ. The CDR3 is 14 residues long. V was pared by 0 bases and J by 5 bases, with 11 bases between. CDR3 sequence reads: CASSLDQGSYGYTF. CDR3 DNA: TGCGCCAGCAGCTTGGACCAGGGGAGTTATGGCTACACCTTC.

The chain links TRBV3-1 (or the pseudogene TRBV3-2) to TRBJ2-2, with 9 bases matching TRBD2. Per the germline V gene, CDR1 is LGHDT and CDR2 is YNNKEL (reference sequence). The V segment lost 1 base and the J segment 0 bases; nucleotides outside the gene matches: 12. This CDR3 spans 20 amino acids. CDR3 region: CASSQGKVAGALTNTGELFF. The CDR3 nucleotides are TGTGCCAGCAGCCAAGGAAAGGTAGCGGGGGCCCTGACGAACACCGGGGAGCTGTTTTTT.

This sequence joins TRBV6-2 or TRBV6-3 and TRBJ1-2; 7 bases are a match to TRBD1. J lost 0 bases, V lost 6 bases, and 13 bases had no gene match. The CDR3 sequence is 17 residues long. CDR1 is MNHEY, CDR2 SVGEGT, per germline. CDR3 DNA: TGTGCCAGCAGCACCACCGGACAGGCCTTAGCTAACTATGGCTACACCTTC. Its translation: CASSTTGQALANYGYTF.

A few counts support this clone. The chain joins TRBV3-1 (or the pseudogene TRBV3-2) to TRBJ2-2; 8 nucleotides agree with TRBD1. The CDR3 consists of 15 residues. V was pared by 4 bases and J by 1 base, with 2 bases of the junction left unmatched. Germline CDR1 and CDR2: LGHDT and YNNKEL (reference sequence). The CDR3 DNA reads as TGTGCCAGCAGCCTTGGACAGGGGAACACCGGGGAGCTGTTTTTT. Translation: CASSLGQGNTGELFF.